This TCR beta chain was captured by sequencing in a study of Ad26.COV2.S vaccination and SARS-CoV-2 variants (dated by TCRdb to the early 2020s). Notes on the research overall: Donors in the vaccine arm were drawn from COV1001, a phase I-IIa trial of Ad26.COV2.S in healthy adults that was multicentre, randomized, double-blind and placebo-controlled. Ad26.COV2.S was administered intramuscularly at 5 x 10^10 or 1 x 10^11 viral particles, either as a single shot or as two shots given 56 days apart. The specificity and breadth of SARS-CoV-2-reactive T cell receptors after Ad26.COV2.S vaccination were assessed by TCRbeta repertoire sequencing. A total of about 30 samples were included in the TCR-sequenced set, comprising roughly 19 Ad26.COV2.S vaccine recipients, 5 placebo recipients and 8 SARS-CoV-2 convalescent individuals. Trial participants were randomized into five groups of five, in which low-dose or high-dose Ad26.COV2.S was given once or twice, or placebo was given on both occasions. Blinding of investigators to trial group allocation was maintained during experiments and outcome assessment. The full study reports these points: The study lacked the statistical power to compare responses across vaccine doses or regimens. Comparable non-spike TCR breadth was observed between vaccine and placebo recipients, consistent with only spike being contained in the vaccine. The authors noted that the TCR breadth and depth analyses may have underestimated total T cell responses. After vaccination, substantial breadth of spike-specific CD8+ and CD4+ T cell responses was reported. Higher spike-specific TCR breadth was observed in Ad26.COV2.S recipients than in placebo recipients (P = 0.0014).

CDR1 and CDR2, looked up from the germline V gene, are SGHDT and YYEEEE. V is shortened by 4 bases, J by 2 bases, and the region joining them spans 3 bases. The CDR3 runs 12 amino acids, cysteine and phenylalanine included. Only the CDR3 DNA stays, 36 bases, in frame from base 1. This sample's treatment or condition label indicates: approximately 18 received Ad26.COV2.S at low or high dose, single or two shots; a few received placebo; per-sample allocation not given. Repertoires of vaccine and placebo recipients were sequenced from samples collected on day 63 after the first injection. Cohort 1b enrolled about 25 adults aged 18-55 years at a single site in Boston, USA, between 29 July and 7 August 2020. As a vaccine, Ad26.COV2.S was a replication-incompetent adenovirus type 26 vector that expressed a prefusion-stabilized SARS-CoV-2 spike protein derived from the original Wuhan strain. In regard to this clone: Its antigen has not been determined. No much larger clone is present one base from it, and per-base qualities are unavailable.

TCRbeta CDR3 regions were sequenced with the immunoSEQ Assay. After extraction, genomic DNA underwent amplification by bias-controlled multiplex PCR, followed by high-throughput sequencing. Turning to the authors' computational methods: Collapsing and filtering of sequences were performed to quantify the absolute abundance of each unique TCRbeta CDR3 region. Usable DNA was measured by amplifying reference genes present in all nucleated cells, and TCRbeta template counts were normalized to that usable DNA to estimate T cell fraction. Repertoire TCRs were annotated as SARS-CoV-2-specific when V gene, CDR3 amino acid sequence and J gene were exactly matched to a known reactive TCR set. MIRA supplied the reference SARS-CoV-2 TCR set, which was filtered for enrichment in COVID-19-positive ImmuneCODE repertoires so that public or cross-reactive TCRs were removed. Using the MIRA antigens, annotated TCRs were further analysed by specific ORF or by position within an ORF. Breadth was defined as the number of annotated unique rearrangements divided by the total number of unique productive rearrangements, and depth was defined as the summed frequency of the annotated unique rearrangements. Two-sided Wilcoxon rank-sum tests were used to compare TCR breadth between groups. Held by TCRdb, this immuneACCESS table contains in-frame sequences only and omits some clones. Under half of the omission traces to an unresolved V gene where checked; the cause of the rest is unknown. V and J calls and clone size are as listed in that table; D and trimming were resolved from the DNA. The table for this sample lists 430,000 or so clones; approximately 89% of them were counted only once. The ten most abundant clones make up approximately 2.5% of the sample.

This clonotype originated in a person aged 18 to 65 who received the Ad26.COV2.S COVID-19 vaccine or a placebo. The V gene is TRBV5-6 and the J gene is TRBJ2-2; the D gene lacks a confident call. This material consisted of peripheral blood, taken in a trial of Ad26.COV2.S vaccine versus placebo. In nucleotides, the sequence is TGTGCCAGCAGCCGTAACACCGGGGAGCTGTTTTTT. Its protein is CASSRNTGELFF.